Below are 24 T cell receptor beta chains sequenced from a single sample in a study of molecular identifiers for immune sequencing clone quantification. TCRdb itself ran the PCR reads through MiXCR, one entry per CDR3 protein. The sample yields 600,000 to 650,000 distinct CDR3 sequences, around 20% seen once. The specimen was naive CD8+ T cells from blood, with Jurkat cell RNA spiked in. Subset here: FACS-sorted CD8+CD4-CCR7+CD45RA+ naive T cells. These receptors originate from a human donor in good health. Some libraries in this study had Jurkat cell RNA spiked in.

To note about this clonotype: This may arise from a read error, as a much more abundant clone is one base away. The CDR3 does not end in the conserved phenylalanine or tryptophan, so this is likely a read error. This chain uses TRBV4-1 with TRBJ1-5; D remains ambiguous. There are 17 residues in the CDR3. V lost 0 bases and J lost 2, with 14 bases in between. Germline CDR1 and CDR2: MGHRA and YSYEKL. CDR3 DNA: TGCGCCAGCAGCCAAGATCAATGGGTCAACGGCAATCAGCCCCAGCATCTT. Protein: CASSQDQWVNGNQPQHL.

This clonotype was counted between two and nine times. This rearrangement joins TRBV20-1 to TRBJ1-3, with a weak D call TRBD1 (5 bases). The V gene lost 0 bases and the J gene lost 4 bases, with 10 bases spanning the gap. Germline V lookup: CDR1 DFQATT, CDR2 SNEGSKA (reference sequence). The CDR3 contains 14 residues. CDR3 nucleotide sequence: TGCAGTGCTAGAGACAGGGTTGCGGGAAACACCATATATTTT. Its protein is CSARDRVAGNTIYF.

This clonotype has more than one count but fewer than ten. The CDR3 coding sequence is TGTGCCAGCAGTGAAGCGCGTGGGACAGGGGCCTACGAGCAGTACTTC. Protein: CASSEARGTGAYEQYF. This chain connects TRBV6-1 to TRBJ2-7; TRBD1 aligns across 10 bases. Germline CDR1 and CDR2: MNHNS and SASEGT. J gave up 2 bases and V 0 bases, and 4 bases lay outside the gene matches. The CDR3 loop spans 16 amino acids.

Ten or more counts support this clonotype. The chain employs TRBV4-3 and TRBJ2-6, with D hard to call. Germline-derived CDR1 and CDR2 are LGHNA and YSLEER. CDR3 length: 13 residues. V was trimmed by 0 bases and J by 8 bases, leaving 5 bases between them. The CDR3 nucleotides read TGCGCCAGCAGCCAAGATGTGTCCAACGTCCTGACTTTC. Protein sequence: CASSQDVSNVLTF.

This clonotype was detected ten times or more. J is TRBJ2-3 and V is TRBV6-2 or TRBV6-3; unclear D gene. In germline, CDR1 is MNHEY, CDR2 SVGEGT. This CDR3 comprises 13 residues. Deletions cut 5 bases from V and 3 bases from J, with 9 bases between. The CDR3 is CASSPDLTDTQYF. CDR3 DNA: TGTGCCAGCAGTCCGGACCTAACAGATACGCAGTATTTT.

This clonotype was counted only a few times. J is TRBJ2-1 and V is TRBV19; no firm D call. With 5 bases removed from V and 6 bases from J, the gap between germline ends came to 5 bases. Germline loops: CDR1 LNHDA, CDR2 SQIVND (reference sequence). The CDR3 runs 11 residues. CDR3: CASSGPNEQFF. Written as DNA, the CDR3 is TGTGCCAGTAGTGGACCCAATGAGCAGTTCTTC. Complete variable domain (other parts from reference TRBV19 and TRBJ2-1): DGGITQSPKYLFRKEGQNVTLSCEQNLNHDAMYWYRQDPGQGLRLIYYSQIVNDFQKGDIAEGYSVSREKKESFPLTVTSAQKNPTAFYLCASSGPNEQFFGPGTRLTVL.

With regard to this clonotype: A much larger clone lies one base from this, so it may be a read error. The rearrangement joins TRBV11-2 to TRBJ2-5, with 7 nucleotides matching TRBD1. The CDR3 is 14 amino acids. Germline-derived CDR1 and CDR2 are SGHAT and FQNNGV. V gave up 6 bases and J gave up 5 bases; unmatched junction bases: 9. The CDR3 spells CASRRGRGFETQYF. The CDR3, as DNA: TGTGCCAGCAGACGGGGCAGGGGGTTCGAGACCCAGTACTTC. The full variable domain, completed using reference TRBV11-2 and TRBJ2-5, is EAGVAQSPRYKIIEKRQSVAFWCNPISGHATLYWYQQILGQGPKLLIQFQNNGVVDDSQLPKDRFSAERLKGVDSTLKIQPAKLEDSAVYLCASRRGRGFETQYFGPGTRLLVL.

The J gene is TRBJ1-4, the V gene TRBV6-6; 8 bases are a match to TRBD1. Per germline, CDR1 MNHNY and CDR2 SVGAGI (reference sequence). The CDR3 has 16 amino acids. The V segment lost 6 bases and the J segment 5 bases; nucleotides outside the gene matches: 11. The CDR3 loop is CASSPSRDRRNEKLFF. For the CDR3, the DNA is TGTGCCAGCAGCCCTTCCCGGGACAGGCGAAATGAAAAACTGTTTTTT.

This clonotype was seen just once. The chain employs TRBV28 and TRBJ1-6, with D possibly matching TRBD1 (5 bases). The germline V gene has CDR1 MDHEN and CDR2 SYDVKM. The CDR3 extends over 14 amino acids. The V end was cut by 5 bases, the J end by 10 bases, with 15 bases between. The CDR3 loop is CASSLRGGVSPLHF. Here the CDR3 DNA reads TGTGCCAGCAGTCTCCGTGGGGGAGTATCACCCCTCCACTTT.

CDR3 nucleotides: TGTGCCAGCAGTGCCCTAGCGGGAGGTAATGAGCAGTTCTTC. Residues: CASSALAGGNEQFF. The chain has TRBV28 and TRBJ2-1, with 11 bases fitting TRBD2. The CDR3 loop spans 14 amino acids. Looked up from germline, CDR1 is MDHEN and CDR2 is SYDVKM. V lost 5 bases, J lost 7 bases, and 4 bases stayed unmatched.

V gene TRBV18 combines with J gene TRBJ2-3; 11 positions match TRBD2. This CDR3 contains 22 residues. Germline CDR1 KGHSH, CDR2 LQKENI. The V and J ends lost 3 bases and 2 bases, in that order; junction bases with no gene match: 22. The CDR3 nucleotides are TGTGCCAGCTCACCGCGACTGGATGTAGCGGGGGGGCCCCTGGCGGACACAGATACGCAGTATTTT. This codes for CASSPRLDVAGGPLADTDTQYF.

Worth noting for this clonotype: A much larger clone differs from this one at a single base, so this may be a read error. The genes are TRBV5-6 and TRBJ1-1; D gene uncertain. The V end lost 3 bases, the J end lost 0 bases, and 12 bases lay between the germline ends. The CDR3 length is 15 residues. The germline V gene has CDR1 SGHDT and CDR2 YYEEEE. Here the CDR3 DNA reads TGTGCCAGCAGCTCTTTGGACGGCCTGAACACTGAAGCTTTCTTT. Translation gives CASSSLDGLNTEAFF.

In this sample, this clonotype turned up many times. This chain uses TRBV19 with TRBJ1-5; D might be TRBD1 (6 bases). V was cut by 1 base and J by 3 bases, with 13 bases left in between. This CDR3 contains 16 residues. In germline, CDR1 is LNHDA, CDR2 SQIVND (reference sequence). The CDR3 loop is CASSIGNQGINQPQHF. Here the CDR3 DNA reads TGTGCCAGTAGTATAGGGAATCAGGGGATCAATCAGCCCCAGCATTTT.

This clonotype has just a few counts. The gene calls are TRBV7-9 and TRBJ1-2; 9 bases match TRBD1. Germline CDR1 SEHNR, CDR2 FQNEAQ (reference sequence). The CDR3 runs to 17 residues. Trimming at V came to 5 bases and at J to 2 bases, leaving 12 bases not matched to a gene. CDR3 in amino acids: CASSRTGATNINYGYTF. For the CDR3, the DNA is TGTGCCAGCAGCCGGACAGGGGCCACGAACATAAACTATGGCTACACCTTC.

The chain uses TRBV12-3 or TRBV12-4 and TRBJ2-7, with D possibly being TRBD1 or TRBD2 (6 bases each). The CDR3 totals 15 residues. V lost 7 bases, J lost 6 bases, and 22 bases lay in between. CDR3 bases: TGTGCCAGCATCAAAGAAGCCGGGGGCCTGGGCGAGCAGTACTTC. Its protein product is CASIKEAGGLGEQYF.

At least ten counts were recorded for this clonotype. The gene calls are TRBV4-3 and TRBJ2-7, with D perhaps TRBD1 (6 bases). Germline loops: CDR1 LGHNA, CDR2 YSLEER. The CDR3 runs 14 residues. V was pared by 1 base and J by 2 bases, with 9 bases between. CDR3 sequence (DNA): TGCGCCAGCAGCCAAGCCAGGGGTACCTACGAGCAGTACTTC. Translated: CASSQARGTYEQYF.

The chain couples TRBV20-1 to TRBJ2-1; D is perhaps TRBD1 or TRBD2 (5 bases each). Germline assignment: CDR1 DFQATT and CDR2 SNEGSKA (reference sequence). V was shortened by 6 bases and J by 5 bases, with 23 bases between the two germline ends. The CDR3 totals 16 residues. CDR3: CSAPSGTSPRDNEQFF. The CDR3 coding sequence is TGCAGTGCCCCCTCTGGGACCTCCCCCCGAGACAATGAGCAGTTCTTC.

This clonotype was seen many times. The chain is built from TRBV19 and TRBJ2-2; 7 bases match TRBD2. The CDR3 is made up of 14 amino acids. With V trimmed by 10 bases and J by 7 bases, 12 bases remained unmatched. CDR1 LNHDA and CDR2 SQIVND come from the germline V gene (reference sequence). In DNA, the CDR3 is TGTGCCACGAAGACTAGCAGGGTCGGCGGGGAGCTGTTTTTT. It encodes CATKTSRVGGELFF. The full variable domain, with the rest looked up from reference TRBV19 and TRBJ2-2, is DGGITQSPKYLFRKEGQNVTLSCEQNLNHDAMYWYRQDPGQGLRLIYYSQIVNDFQKGDIAEGYSVSREKKESFPLTVTSAQKNPTAFYLCATKTSRVGGELFFGEGSRLTVL.

About this clonotype: The CDR3 ends on some other residue instead of the conserved phenylalanine or tryptophan, so this is likely a read error. V and J are TRBV4-1 and TRBJ2-5; possible D gene TRBD2, 5 bases. The CDR3 covers 15 residues. From germline, CDR1 is MGHRA and CDR2 YSYEKL. Deletions cut 1 base from V and 7 bases from J, with 16 bases between. The CDR3 loop reads CASSQVLSGKGTQYS. The CDR3 bases are TGCGCCAGCAGCCAAGTATTGAGCGGAAAGGGGACCCAGTACTCC.

A remark on this clonotype: With a much larger clone just one base away, this may be a read error. The chain links TRBV7-9 to TRBJ1-4; D uncertain. This CDR3 is built from 11 residues. Germline loops: CDR1 SEHNR, CDR2 FQNEAQ (reference sequence). CDR3 DNA sequence: TGTGCCAGCAGCTTTGCGGAAAGACTGTTTTTT. Translated: CASSFAERLFF. The full variable domain, rest sourced from reference TRBV7-9 and TRBJ1-4, is DTGVSQNPRHKITKRGQNVTFRCDPISEHNRLYWYRQTLGQGPEFLTYFQNEAQLEKSRLLSDRFSAERPKGSFSTLEIQRTEQGDSAMYLCASSFAERLFFGSGTQLSVL.

This clonotype was counted a single time. This may stem from a read error, because a much larger clone lies one nucleotide away. The V and J genes are TRBV28 and TRBJ2-1; D gene unclear. Germline values: CDR1 MDHEN, CDR2 SYDVKM. Trimming stripped 4 bases from V and 8 bases from J, with 9 bases between. This CDR3 is built from 12 residues. The DNA of the CDR3 is TGTGCCAGCAGTTCCTCCCCCGATGAGCAGTTCTTC. It codes for CASSSSPDEQFF.

At least ten counts were recorded for this clonotype. The V gene is TRBV28, the J gene TRBJ1-5; 7 bases align to TRBD1. J gave up 4 bases and V 5 bases, and 8 bases lay outside the gene matches. CDR1 is MDHEN, CDR2 SYDVKM, per germline. The CDR3 is 15 residues long. This CDR3 reads CASSLRQGENQPQHF. The CDR3 nucleotides are TGTGCCAGCAGTCTCCGACAGGGAGAGAATCAGCCCCAGCATTTT.

This clonotype was seen more than once but under ten times. The genes are TRBV9 and TRBJ2-2; the D call may be TRBD1 or TRBD2 (6 bases each). In germline, CDR1 is SGDLS, CDR2 YYNGEE. The CDR3 extends over 20 amino acids. V was trimmed by 4 bases and J by 1 base, leaving 26 bases between them. The CDR3 DNA is TGTGCCAGCAGCCCCCGTGACTCGAGGGGGGTGTCTGGGAACACCGGGGAGCTGTTTTTT. It translates to CASSPRDSRGVSGNTGELFF.

This chain connects TRBV20-1 to TRBJ2-7, with no clear D. The ends were cut back, 6 bases at V and 5 bases at J, with 2 bases in the middle. Germline CDR1 and CDR2: DFQATT and SNEGSKA (reference sequence). The CDR3 sequence is 8 residues long. The CDR3 sequence is CSANEQYF. The CDR3 bases are TGCAGTGCAAACGAGCAGTACTTC.